A single sample is the source of the 17 T cell receptor beta chains below, sequenced in a study of CD8 T cells in ankylosing spondylitis listed by TCRdb under 2017. The research as a whole found: A TCR beta motif made up of about eight highly homologous amino acid variants appeared to be characteristic of blood from ankylosing spondylitis patients.

Their cognate antigens are unknown. Library preparation was by 5' RACE. Sequenced using an Illumina HiSeq 2500. Through fastp at Q25 and MiXCR, TCRdb rebuilt clones from the public reads, retaining in-frame beta chains. Rows are combined by CDR3 protein, so each entry shows the most common genes and DNA. The sample has about 450,000 distinct CDR3 sequences on record, 20% to 30% of them singletons. The ten most abundant clones make up 0.89% of the sample. The sample comprised blood, either unsorted or a sorted T cell fraction (not recorded which). The receptors here all came from a male donor with ankylosing spondylitis.

The J gene is TRBJ2-2, the V gene TRBV3-1; TRBD2 is a possible D gene (5 bases). Germline CDR1 reads LGHDT; CDR2 reads YNNKEL (reference sequence). This CDR3 is built from 15 residues. The V gene lost 0 bases and the J gene lost 4 bases, with 9 bases spanning the gap. CDR3 residues: CASSQERARTGELFF. In nucleotides, the CDR3 is TGTGCCAGCAGCCAAGAGAGGGCGCGCACCGGGGAGCTGTTTTTT.

This clonotype has only a few counts. This sequence joins TRBV12-3 or TRBV12-4 and TRBJ2-6, with a possible D match to TRBD2 (6 bases). This CDR3 is built from 13 residues. V was shortened by 3 bases and J by 17 bases, with 17 bases between the two germline ends. The CDR3 spells CASSFSGTPLMTF. The CDR3 DNA sequence: TGTGCCAGCAGTTTCTCCGGGACTCCGCTTATGACTTTC.

The rearrangement links TRBV5-6 to TRBJ2-1; possibly TRBD1 for D (5 bases). Per germline, CDR1 SGHDT and CDR2 YYEEEE. V lost 0 bases and J lost 6, with 16 bases in between. The CDR3 loop spans 16 amino acids. CDR3 loop: CASSLGGLAGSNEQFF. The DNA for the CDR3 is TGTGCCAGCAGCTTGGGGGGCTTAGCAGGCTCCAATGAGCAGTTCTTC.

The chain's CDR3 is CSAIPGQGDDNQPQHF. The CDR3 nucleotides read TGCAGTGCTATACCCGGACAGGGGGATGACAATCAGCCCCAGCATTTT. V usage is TRBV20-1 and J usage is TRBJ1-5; 10 nucleotides match TRBD1. The V and J ends lost 4 bases and 3 bases, in that order; junction bases with no gene match: 9. The CDR3 contains 16 residues. CDR1 and CDR2 (germline): DFQATT, SNEGSKA (reference sequence).

This rearrangement joins TRBV18 to TRBJ2-5; 9 bases are a match to TRBD1. Germline CDR1 KGHSH, CDR2 LQKENI. The CDR3 totals 14 residues. V lost 4 bases, J lost 5 bases, and 5 bases stayed unmatched. The DNA of the CDR3 is TGTGCCAGCTCACTACTGACAGGGGGTGAGACCCAGTACTTC. This sequence encodes CASSLLTGGETQYF.

The chain carries TRBV5-1 and TRBJ1-1; unclear D gene. Germline lookup yields CDR1 SGHRS and CDR2 YFSETQ. The CDR3 is made up of 16 amino acids. V was cut by 1 base and J by 5 bases, with 18 bases left in between. The chain's CDR3 is CASSLMGRGAGTEAFF. CDR3 in DNA: TGCGCCAGCAGCTTGATGGGGAGAGGCGCGGGGACTGAAGCTTTCTTT.

The chain uses TRBV11-2 and TRBJ2-3; D remains ambiguous. Trimming left V 6 bases short and J 11 bases short, with 9 bases between. Germline V gene sequence: CDR1 SGHAT, CDR2 FQNNGV. This CDR3 is built from 10 residues. The CDR3 spells CASSYHGQYF. Here the CDR3 DNA reads TGTGCCAGCAGTTACCACGGGCAGTATTTT. The whole variable domain, remainder taken from reference TRBV11-2 and TRBJ2-3, is EAGVAQSPRYKIIEKRQSVAFWCNPISGHATLYWYQQILGQGPKLLIQFQNNGVVDDSQLPKDRFSAERLKGVDSTLKIQPAKLEDSAVYLCASSYHGQYFGPGTRLTVL.

The CDR3 DNA follows: TGTGCCAGCAGCTCATCGACACAGTACTCTGGAAACACCATATATTTT. This encodes CASSSSTQYSGNTIYF. The V gene is TRBV7-9, the J gene TRBJ1-3; no reliable D call. This CDR3 is built from 16 residues. The V and J ends lost 4 bases and 0 bases respectively, with 13 bases between them. Germline assignment: CDR1 SEHNR and CDR2 FQNEAQ (reference sequence).

This chain joins TRBV5-1 and TRBJ1-2; 8 positions match TRBD1. V was clipped by 0 bases and J by 7 bases; unmatched bases: 8. Germline CDR1 reads SGHRS; CDR2 reads YFSETQ. CDR3 length: 15 residues. The CDR3 here is CASSLAGQGFVGYTF. The CDR3 DNA sequence: TGCGCCAGCAGCTTGGCCGGACAGGGCTTCGTTGGCTACACCTTC.

This clonotype has ten or more counts. The J gene is TRBJ2-1, the V gene TRBV5-1; D gene unclear. The CDR3 length is 18 residues. V lost 0 bases and J lost 0, with 16 bases in between. Germline V gene data show CDR1 as SGHRS and CDR2 as YFSETQ. The CDR3 reads CASSLGLLPSSSYNEQFF. The CDR3 DNA follows: TGCGCCAGCAGCTTGGGACTCCTCCCCTCAAGCTCCTACAATGAGCAGTTCTTC.

The J gene is TRBJ2-3, the V gene TRBV11-3; tentatively, D is TRBD2 (6 bases). Germline loops: CDR1 SGHNT, CDR2 YENEEA. The CDR3 covers 12 residues. With 4 bases removed from V and 8 bases from J, the gap between germline ends came to 10 bases. The CDR3 DNA follows: TGTGCCAGCAGCTCAGGAGGGGTTACGCAGTATTTT. Its protein product is CASSSGGVTQYF.

V gene TRBV29-1 combines with J gene TRBJ2-1; 9 bases fit TRBD1. The ends lost 6 bases at V and 0 bases at J; junction bases unmatched: 9. Germline CDR1 reads SQVTM; CDR2 reads ANQGSEA. This CDR3 region has 16 residues. The CDR3 spells CSVHWRDRVSYNEQFF. CDR3 DNA sequence: TGCAGCGTCCACTGGCGGGACAGGGTCTCCTACAATGAGCAGTTCTTC.

The rearrangement links TRBV21-1 to TRBJ2-7; the D call in the table, TRBD1, was not verified against the DNA. TRBV21-1 is a pseudogene. The CDR3 is 16 residues long. The CDR3 sequence is CASSKERGQSSYEQYV. The CDR3 DNA is TGTGCCAGCAGCAAAGAGAGGGGTCAGAGCTCCTACGAGCAGTACGTC.

DNA for the CDR3: TGTGCCAGCAGTTTTAGCAGGGAGGGGACTGAAGCTTTCTTT. Its translation: CASSFSREGTEAFF. The V and J genes are TRBV12-3 or TRBV12-4 and TRBJ1-1, with a possible D match to TRBD1 (5 bases). Trimming took 3 bases from V and 5 from J, leaving 13 bases between them. This CDR3 comprises 14 residues.

There are a few counts of this clonotype. The chain uses TRBV5-1 and TRBJ1-2; TRBD1 is a possible D gene (6 bases). Germline V gene lookup returns CDR1 SGHRS and CDR2 YFSETQ. There are 17 residues in the CDR3. Trimming shortened V by 0 bases and J by 1 base, and 16 bases separated the two germline ends. The CDR3, as DNA: TGCGCCAGCAGCTTGGCCAGGAGGACAGCGTTTAACTATGGCTACACCTTC. Encoded protein: CASSLARRTAFNYGYTF.

This chain links TRBV5-1 with TRBJ2-2, with 15 bases that match TRBD2. The J segment lost 1 base and the V segment lost 4 bases, leaving 5 bases of the junction unmatched. CDR3 size: 18 residues. Germline CDR1 and CDR2: SGHRS and YFSETQ. CDR3 DNA sequence: TGCGCCAGCAGCGCGGGACTAGCGGGAGGCGAGAACACCGGGGAGCTGTTTTTT. Its translation: CASSAGLAGGENTGELFF.

In this sample, this clonotype turned up a few times. V usage is TRBV7-7 and J usage is TRBJ2-2; tentative D call: TRBD1 (6 bases). The ends were cut back, 5 bases at V and 7 bases at J, with 14 bases in the middle. Germline V gene lookup returns CDR1 SSHAT and CDR2 FNYEAQ (reference sequence). This CDR3 is built from 14 residues. CDR3 bases: TGTGCCAGCAGCGTGGGACACCTAGACGGGGAGCTGTTTTTT. The encoded protein is CASSVGHLDGELFF.